This is a list of T cell receptor beta chains from one sample in a study of vaccination effects on CD4 cells after COVID-19. Antigens of these TCRs are unknown. The protocol was immunoSEQ multiplex PCR, while the TCRdb copy is restricted to in-frame clones and leaves out a portion. The table lists some 70,000 clones, approximately 80% of them singletons. Sequenced material: CD4+ T cells from PBMCs cultured with SARS-CoV-2 spike peptides, taken before COVID-19 vaccination. The receptors here all came from a human donor who received a COVID-19 vaccine. Both conserved end residues are part of each CDR3. D genes are given only for firm matches. Not all rows give a size; the values are once, few, many and, for expanded clones, a class.

J gene: TRBJ2-1
V gene: TRBV27
clone size: NA
D gene: TRBD2
CDR3 protein: CASSLRGSGGPPLSYNEQFF
CDR3 DNA: TGTGCCAGCAGTTTGCGTGGTAGCGGGGGCCCACCCCTCTCCTACAATGAGCAGTTCTTC

J gene: TRBJ2-2
V gene: TRBV6-1
clone size: NA
D gene: NA
CDR3 protein: CASSERAPLTGELFF
CDR3 DNA: TGTGCCAGCAGTGAACGGGCCCCGCTCACCGGGGAGCTGTTTTTT

J gene: TRBJ2-1
V gene: TRBV7-2
clone size: NA
D gene: NA
CDR3 protein: CASSFGVGEQFF
CDR3 DNA: TGTGCCAGCAGCTTCGGGGTAGGTGAGCAGTTCTTC

J gene: TRBJ1-2
V gene: TRBV6-6
clone size: NA
D gene: TRBD1
CDR3 protein: CASTGQGGYGYTF
CDR3 DNA: TGTGCCAGCACCGGACAGGGTGGCTATGGCTACACCTTC

J gene: TRBJ2-4
V gene: TRBV13
clone size: NA
D gene: NA
CDR3 protein: CASSSSGTPRQYF
CDR3 DNA: TGTGCCAGCAGCTCCTCCGGGACTCCGCGTCAGTACTTC

J gene: TRBJ1-6
V gene: TRBV2
clone size: NA
D gene: NA
CDR3 protein: CASSGQPINSPLHF
CDR3 DNA: TGTGCCAGCAGTGGGCAACCGATTAATTCACCCCTCCACTTT

J gene: TRBJ2-5
V gene: TRBV5-1
clone size: NA
D gene: TRBD1
CDR3 protein: CASSQTGTGEETQYF
CDR3 DNA: TGCGCCAGCAGCCAGACAGGGACAGGGGAAGAGACCCAGTACTTC

J gene: TRBJ1-2
V gene: TRBV18
clone size: NA
D gene: NA
CDR3 protein: CASSPPEGVYGYTF
CDR3 DNA: TGTGCCAGCTCACCACCGGAGGGGGTGTATGGCTACACCTTC

J gene: TRBJ1-1
V gene: TRBV5-5
clone size: few
D gene: NA
CDR3 protein: CASSFDRNTEAFF
CDR3 DNA: TGTGCCAGCAGCTTCGATCGGAACACTGAAGCTTTCTTT

J gene: TRBJ2-1
V gene: TRBV5-4
clone size: NA
D gene: NA
CDR3 protein: CASSLSPMGYNEQFF
CDR3 DNA: TGTGCCAGCAGCTTGTCCCCGATGGGATACAATGAGCAGTTCTTC

J gene: TRBJ2-5
V gene: TRBV20-1
clone size: NA
D gene: NA
CDR3 protein: CSPTVQETQYF
CDR3 DNA: TGCAGCCCTACAGTTCAAGAGACCCAGTACTTC

J gene: TRBJ2-5
V gene: TRBV5-5
clone size: NA
D gene: TRBD1
CDR3 protein: CASSLTRDRAVETQYF
CDR3 DNA: TGTGCCAGCAGCTTGACCCGGGACAGGGCTGTAGAGACCCAGTACTTC

J gene: TRBJ1-2
V gene: TRBV5-4
clone size: few
D gene: NA
CDR3 protein: CASSLGQSYGYTF
CDR3 DNA: TGTGCCAGCAGCTTGGGACAGAGCTATGGCTACACCTTC

J gene: TRBJ2-3
V gene: TRBV19
clone size: NA
D gene: TRBD1
CDR3 protein: CASSILGQGLTDTQYF
CDR3 DNA: TGTGCCAGTAGTATATTGGGACAGGGACTCACAGATACGCAGTATTTT

J gene: TRBJ1-5
V gene: TRBV7-8
clone size: NA
D gene: NA
CDR3 protein: CASSLFDQPQHF
CDR3 DNA: TGTGCCAGCAGCTTATTTGATCAGCCCCAGCATTTT

J gene: TRBJ1-1
V gene: TRBV5-1
clone size: NA
D gene: NA
CDR3 protein: CASSFIQGGGTEAFF
CDR3 DNA: TGCGCCAGCAGCTTTATACAGGGTGGGGGAACTGAAGCTTTCTTT

J gene: TRBJ2-3
V gene: TRBV5-1
clone size: NA
D gene: TRBD2
CDR3 protein: CASSSGTSGGLSTDTQYF
CDR3 DNA: TGCGCCAGCAGCTCCGGGACTAGCGGGGGACTCAGCACAGATACGCAGTATTTT

J gene: TRBJ1-2
V gene: TRBV2
clone size: NA
D gene: NA
CDR3 protein: CASSQVRDGYGYTF
CDR3 DNA: TGTGCCAGCAGTCAAGTGAGGGACGGCTATGGCTACACCTTC

J gene: TRBJ2-3
V gene: TRBV5-8
clone size: NA
D gene: NA
CDR3 protein: CASSGLGTLRDTQYF
CDR3 DNA: TGTGCCAGCAGCGGGCTGGGGACATTAAGAGATACGCAGTATTTT

J gene: TRBJ1-5
V gene: TRBV28
clone size: NA
D gene: NA
CDR3 protein: CASRQTLSNQPQHF
CDR3 DNA: TGTGCCAGCCGGCAGACCCTATCTAATCAGCCCCAGCATTTT

J gene: TRBJ1-5
V gene: TRBV10-3
clone size: NA
D gene: NA
CDR3 protein: CAISARAGSNQPQHF
CDR3 DNA: TGTGCCATCAGTGCCCGAGCGGGTAGCAATCAGCCCCAGCATTTT

J gene: TRBJ1-4
V gene: TRBV28
clone size: NA
D gene: NA
CDR3 protein: CASGWREKLFF
CDR3 DNA: TGTGCCAGCGGTTGGAGGGAAAAACTGTTTTTT

J gene: TRBJ1-2
V gene: TRBV5-1
clone size: NA
D gene: TRBD1
CDR3 protein: CASSRANQGANYGYTF
CDR3 DNA: TGCGCCAGCAGCCGGGCAAACCAGGGGGCTAACTATGGCTACACCTTC

J gene: TRBJ1-1
V gene: TRBV7-3
clone size: NA
D gene: NA
CDR3 protein: CASGVGPDTEAFF
CDR3 DNA: TGTGCCAGCGGCGTCGGGCCTGACACTGAAGCTTTCTTT

J gene: TRBJ1-6
V gene: TRBV15
clone size: NA
D gene: TRBD1
CDR3 protein: CATSGRKGANSPLHF
CDR3 DNA: TGTGCCACCAGCGGGCGAAAGGGGGCCAATTCACCCCTCCACTTT

J gene: TRBJ2-5
V gene: TRBV2
clone size: few
D gene: NA
CDR3 protein: CASRAGSIETQYF
CDR3 DNA: TGTGCCAGCAGGGCCGGGTCCATAGAGACCCAGTACTTC

J gene: TRBJ2-3
V gene: TRBV19
clone size: NA
D gene: TRBD1
CDR3 protein: CASSAPPGQGTDTQYF
CDR3 DNA: TGTGCCAGTAGCGCCCCACCGGGACAGGGTACAGATACGCAGTATTTT

J gene: TRBJ2-3
V gene: TRBV19
clone size: NA
D gene: TRBD1
CDR3 protein: CASSLPQGAPGADTQYF
CDR3 DNA: TGTGCCAGTAGTTTACCCCAGGGGGCCCCTGGGGCAGATACGCAGTATTTT

J gene: TRBJ2-3
V gene: TRBV14
clone size: NA
D gene: TRBD2
CDR3 protein: CASSQAASGGTDTQYF
CDR3 DNA: TGTGCCAGCAGCCAAGCCGCTAGCGGGGGAACAGATACGCAGTATTTT

J gene: TRBJ2-2
V gene: TRBV11-3
clone size: few
D gene: NA
CDR3 protein: CASSLGTPGTTGELFF
CDR3 DNA: TGTGCCAGCAGCTTGGGGACACCGGGGACCACCGGGGAGCTGTTTTTT

J gene: TRBJ1-1
V gene: TRBV29-1
clone size: few
D gene: NA
CDR3 protein: CSVDRNRRTEAFF
CDR3 DNA: TGCAGCGTTGATAGGAATAGACGTACTGAAGCTTTCTTT

J gene: TRBJ2-3
V gene: TRBV11-3
clone size: once
D gene: NA
CDR3 protein: CASSFEQGRASTDTQYF
CDR3 DNA: TGTGCCAGCAGCTTCGAACAGGGGAGGGCAAGCACAGATACGCAGTATTTT

J gene: TRBJ1-3
V gene: TRBV6-5
clone size: NA
D gene: NA
CDR3 protein: CASSWDLSGNTIYF
CDR3 DNA: TGTGCCAGCAGTTGGGACCTCTCTGGAAACACCATATATTTT

J gene: TRBJ1-2
V gene: TRBV6-5
clone size: NA
D gene: NA
CDR3 protein: CASSYSDQADGYTF
CDR3 DNA: TGTGCCAGCAGTTACTCGGATCAGGCGGATGGCTACACCTTC

J gene: TRBJ1-1
V gene: TRBV4-1
clone size: NA
D gene: NA
CDR3 protein: CASSLWSGNPEAFF
CDR3 DNA: TGCGCCAGCAGCCTCTGGTCAGGGAATCCTGAAGCTTTCTTT

J gene: TRBJ1-4
V gene: TRBV9
clone size: NA
D gene: NA
CDR3 protein: CASTKSSGQLTEKLFF
CDR3 DNA: TGTGCCAGCACCAAAAGCTCGGGACAACTTACTGAAAAACTGTTTTTT

J gene: TRBJ2-3
V gene: TRBV5-1
clone size: NA
D gene: TRBD2
CDR3 protein: CASSFSTSGGGLTDTQYF
CDR3 DNA: TGCGCCAGCAGCTTTTCTACTAGCGGGGGAGGACTCACAGATACGCAGTATTTT

J gene: TRBJ1-2
V gene: TRBV7-8
clone size: NA
D gene: TRBD1
CDR3 protein: CASSQGGTGWTGGYTF
CDR3 DNA: TGTGCCAGCAGCCAGGGAGGGACAGGGTGGACCGGGGGCTACACCTTC

J gene: TRBJ2-1
V gene: TRBV6-2/TRBV6-3
clone size: NA
D gene: TRBD2
CDR3 protein: CASSYRGLAGTVSSYNEQFF
CDR3 DNA: TGTGCCAGCAGTTACCGGGGACTAGCGGGGACGGTCAGCTCCTACAATGAGCAGTTCTTC

J gene: TRBJ2-1
V gene: TRBV10-1
clone size: few
D gene: TRBD1
CDR3 protein: CASSEPGQGRNEQFF
CDR3 DNA: TGCGCCAGCAGTGAGCCGGGACAGGGTAGGAATGAGCAGTTCTTC

J gene: TRBJ1-2
V gene: TRBV10-1
clone size: NA
D gene: TRBD1
CDR3 protein: CASSPGQGRGNYGYTF
CDR3 DNA: TGCGCCAGCAGTCCGGGACAGGGGAGGGGAAACTATGGCTACACCTTC

J gene: TRBJ2-3
V gene: TRBV6-5
clone size: NA
D gene: NA
CDR3 protein: CASSSRGDTQYF
CDR3 DNA: TGTGCCAGCAGTTCAAGGGGGGATACGCAGTATTTT

J gene: TRBJ1-2
V gene: TRBV19
clone size: few
D gene: TRBD1
CDR3 protein: CASSRRDRGKFYGYTF
CDR3 DNA: TGTGCCAGTAGTCGCCGGGACAGGGGGAAATTCTATGGCTACACCTTC

J gene: TRBJ2-5
V gene: TRBV3-1/TRBV3-2
clone size: few
D gene: NA
CDR3 protein: CASSPAVRDQYF
CDR3 DNA: TGTGCCAGCAGCCCCGCGGTCAGGGACCAGTACTTC

J gene: TRBJ1-5
V gene: TRBV6-1
clone size: NA
D gene: NA
CDR3 protein: CASSEREWKPQHF
CDR3 DNA: TGTGCCAGCAGTGAAAGGGAATGGAAGCCCCAGCATTTT

J gene: TRBJ1-2
V gene: TRBV7-2
clone size: once
D gene: TRBD1
CDR3 protein: CASSSSQTGVGSYTF
CDR3 DNA: TGTGCCAGCAGCTCCAGCCAAACAGGGGTAGGGAGCTACACCTTC

J gene: TRBJ1-2
V gene: TRBV27
clone size: NA
D gene: TRBD1
CDR3 protein: CASSPIGGERGYTF
CDR3 DNA: TGTGCCAGCAGTCCCATAGGGGGCGAGAGAGGCTACACCTTC

J gene: TRBJ2-5
V gene: TRBV5-8
clone size: NA
D gene: NA
CDR3 protein: CASSLATWYQETQYF
CDR3 DNA: TGTGCCAGCAGCTTGGCAACCTGGTACCAAGAGACCCAGTACTTC

J gene: TRBJ2-1
V gene: TRBV7-3
clone size: once
D gene: TRBD1
CDR3 protein: CASSPQDRGDYNEQFF
CDR3 DNA: TGTGCCAGCAGCCCTCAGGACAGGGGCGACTACAATGAGCAGTTCTTC

J gene: TRBJ1-3
V gene: TRBV18
clone size: NA
D gene: NA
CDR3 protein: CASSPTRTGRNTIYF
CDR3 DNA: TGTGCCAGCTCACCAACGAGAACAGGGAGAAACACCATATATTTT

J gene: TRBJ1-4
V gene: TRBV30
clone size: NA
D gene: NA
CDR3 protein: CAWNRNPGREKLFF
CDR3 DNA: TGTGCCTGGAACAGAAATCCGGGACGGGAAAAACTGTTTTTT

J gene: TRBJ1-2
V gene: TRBV6-5
clone size: NA
D gene: TRBD1
CDR3 protein: CASSPRQGLSGYTF
CDR3 DNA: TGTGCCAGCAGTCCTCGACAGGGACTCTCTGGCTACACCTTC

J gene: TRBJ2-3
V gene: TRBV7-8
clone size: once
D gene: NA
CDR3 protein: CASSLGPATDTQYF
CDR3 DNA: TGTGCCAGCAGCTTAGGGCCAGCTACAGATACGCAGTATTTT

J gene: TRBJ1-1
V gene: TRBV12-3/TRBV12-4
clone size: NA
D gene: NA
CDR3 protein: CASSLGKNTEAFF
CDR3 DNA: TGTGCCAGCAGTTTGGGCAAGAACACTGAAGCTTTCTTT

J gene: TRBJ2-3
V gene: TRBV10-3
clone size: NA
D gene: NA
CDR3 protein: CAISESFRDTDTQYF
CDR3 DNA: TGTGCCATCAGTGAGTCTTTTAGGGACACAGATACGCAGTATTTT

J gene: TRBJ2-1
V gene: TRBV9
clone size: NA
D gene: NA
CDR3 protein: CASSVASQNEQFF
CDR3 DNA: TGTGCCAGCAGCGTAGCTTCGCAAAATGAGCAGTTCTTC

J gene: TRBJ1-3
V gene: TRBV5-1
clone size: NA
D gene: NA
CDR3 protein: CASSLLGGPVNTIYF
CDR3 DNA: TGCGCCAGCAGCTTGTTGGGGGGGCCTGTAAACACCATATATTTT

J gene: TRBJ1-5
V gene: TRBV6-2/TRBV6-3
clone size: NA
D gene: NA
CDR3 protein: CASSFRPSNQPQHF
CDR3 DNA: TGTGCCAGCAGTTTCCGCCCAAGCAATCAGCCCCAGCATTTT

J gene: TRBJ2-4
V gene: TRBV15
clone size: NA
D gene: NA
CDR3 protein: CATSRDRDSGGIQYF
CDR3 DNA: TGTGCCACCAGCAGAGATCGGGATAGTGGGGGCATTCAGTACTTC